What follows are 6 T cell receptor beta chains derived from one specimen sequenced in a study of read filtering for tumor transcriptome and immune sequencing. From roughly 0.4 ug of RNA, a library with molecular barcoded alpha/delta and beta/gamma adaptors was made. TCRdb called the reads again in MiXCR, with one record for every CDR3 protein. The sample carries about 60,000 distinct CDR3 sequences, approximately 15% recorded once. The sequenced material came from a population of CD138-negative cells sorted from bone marrow. Source of these receptors: a donor at least 40 years old with multiple myeloma.

At least ten counts were recorded for this clonotype. The genes are TRBV4-1 and TRBJ1-3; D gene unclear. Germline V gene lookup returns CDR1 MGHRA and CDR2 YSYEKL. The CDR3 runs to 15 residues. The V end was cut by 0 bases, the J end by 2 bases, with 8 bases between. Here the CDR3 reads CASSQDEMTGNTIYF. CDR3 coding DNA: TGCGCCAGCAGCCAAGATGAGATGACTGGAAACACCATATATTTT.

This clonotype was counted only a few times. The CDR3 DNA sequence: TGTGCCAGCAGTCTCGGACAGGGGAATATCTACGAGCAGTACTTC. Amino acids: CASSLGQGNIYEQYF. The V and J genes are TRBV7-3 and TRBJ2-7; 9 bases line up with TRBD1. In germline, CDR1 is SGHTA, CDR2 FQGTGA. The V segment lost 6 bases and the J segment 3 bases; nucleotides outside the gene matches: 9. This CDR3 has 15 residues.

The V gene is TRBV27, the J gene TRBJ1-3, with D perhaps matching TRBD1 (6 bases). This CDR3 is built from 16 residues. Per germline, CDR1 MNHEY and CDR2 SMNVEV (reference sequence). With 10 bases removed from V and 0 bases from J, the gap between germline ends came to 19 bases. The CDR3 protein is CAIGWGGDSSGNTIYF. CDR3 sequence (DNA): TGTGCCATCGGGTGGGGGGGCGATAGCTCTGGAAACACCATATATTTT.

For this clonotype: Given a much more abundant clone one base away, this may be a read error. The J gene is TRBJ2-1, the V gene TRBV7-3, with 10 nucleotides matching TRBD2. Germline V gene sequence: CDR1 SGHTA, CDR2 FQGTGA. This CDR3 region has 14 residues. The DNA for the CDR3 is TGTGCCAGCAGCTTACTAGCGGGAGTCAATGAGCAGTTATTC. It encodes CASSLLAGVNEQLF.

On this clonotype itself: This could be a read error, since a much larger clone is one nucleotide away. The chain joins TRBV5-6 to TRBJ1-1, with D possibly matching TRBD1 (5 bases). Looked up from germline, CDR1 is SGHDT and CDR2 is YYEEEE. The CDR3 loop spans 17 amino acids. In DNA, the CDR3 is TGTGCCAGCAGCTTGGAGGAAGGGGCAGGGATAGTCACTGAAGCTTCCTTT. It translates to CASSLEEGAGIVTEASF. The full variable domain, with the rest looked up from reference TRBV5-6 and TRBJ1-1, is DAGVTQSPTHLIKTRGQQVTLRCSPKSGHDTVSWYQQALGQGPQFIFQYYEEEERQRGNFPDRFSGHQFPNYSSELNVNALLLGDSALYLCASSLEEGAGIVTEASFGQGTRLTVV.

This clonotype was recorded many times. The rearrangement links TRBV5-6 to TRBJ2-1; weak D call: TRBD1 (6 bases). This CDR3 region has 13 residues. Per germline, CDR1 SGHDT and CDR2 YYEEEE. The V end was cut by 3 bases, the J end by 14 bases, with 18 bases between. CDR3: CASSSLDSRTEFF. In nucleotides, the CDR3 is TGTGCCAGCAGCTCTTTGGACAGTAGGACGGAGTTCTTC.